This TCR beta chain was obtained from a study of shared clonotypes between healthy human individuals. Of note for this clone: Antigen: not known.

Study results and limitations: Generally, naive subsets came out with larger estimated richness than memory subsets. Clonotype sharing among donors, it was expected, would be affected by sequencing depth.

V lost 2 bases to trimming and J lost 4 bases, with 12 bases between them. This CDR3 has 15 residues. CDR1 is SGHTA and CDR2 is FQGTGA in the germline V gene. Assay used: immunoSEQ multiplex PCR; TCRdb lists only in-frame clones, some missing. Among around 980,000 clones, approximately 80% were seen once, and the ten largest hold roughly 0.62%. This chain connects TRBV7-3 to TRBJ2-1; maybe TRBD1 (6 bases). Sequencing input: memory CD4+ T cells from PBMCs. Regarding subset: CD45RA-negative fraction. The TCR was taken from a man aged 18 to 30 in good health. Some clones in this sample may be carry-over from other donors' samples. The CDR3 region has the DNA TGTGCCAGCAGCTTATCTCAGGGGCTATACAATGAGCAGTTCTTC. This gives the protein CASSLSQGLYNEQFF. Supplemented by reference TRBV7-3 and TRBJ2-1, the full variable domain reads GAGVSQTPSNKVTEKGKYVELRCDPISGHTALYWYRQSLGQGPEFLIYFQGTGAADDSGLPNDRFFAVRPEGSVSTLKIQRTERGDSAVYLCASSLSQGLYNEQFFGPGTRLTVL.